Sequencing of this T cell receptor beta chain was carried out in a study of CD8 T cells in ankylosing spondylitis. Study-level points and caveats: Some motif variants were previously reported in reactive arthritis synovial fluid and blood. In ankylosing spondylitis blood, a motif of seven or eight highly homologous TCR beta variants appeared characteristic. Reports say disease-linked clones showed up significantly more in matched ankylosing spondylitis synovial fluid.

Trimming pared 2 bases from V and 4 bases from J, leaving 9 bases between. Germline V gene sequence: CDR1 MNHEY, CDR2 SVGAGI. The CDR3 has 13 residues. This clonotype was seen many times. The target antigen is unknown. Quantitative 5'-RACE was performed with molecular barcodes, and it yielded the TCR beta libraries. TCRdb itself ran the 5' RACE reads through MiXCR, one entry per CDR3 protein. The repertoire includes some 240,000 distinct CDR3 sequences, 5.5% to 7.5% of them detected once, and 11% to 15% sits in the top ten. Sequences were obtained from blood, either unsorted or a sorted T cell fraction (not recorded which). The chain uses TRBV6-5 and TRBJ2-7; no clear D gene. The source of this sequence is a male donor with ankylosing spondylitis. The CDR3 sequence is CASSYRQTYEQYF. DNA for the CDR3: TGTGCCAGCAGTTACCGGCAAACTTACGAGCAGTACTTC.